The TCR beta chain under discussion was sequenced for a study of response to subunit inactivated influenza vaccine. There are 17 residues in the CDR3. Germline CDR1 is SGDLS and CDR2 is YYNGEE. Trimming pared 0 bases from V and 2 bases from J, leaving 17 bases between. In TCRdb, the RT-PCR reads were re-called with MiXCR into one record per CDR3 protein. The sample records approximately 500,000 distinct CDR3 sequences, 20% to 25% being singletons. This same sample was also taken into another study, of T cells expressing NK-cell markers. From that study: With UMIs, 5'RACE template switching was used to make TCR beta cDNA. Underlying the TCR beta repertoires were sorted CD3+CD56+NKG2C+, CD3+CD56+NKG2C- and CD3+CD56-NKG2C+ T cells. There were seven HCMV-seropositive donors and one seronegative donor among the eight sequenced. HCMV specificity was not established for the expanded NKG2C+ T cell clones.

The chain carries TRBV9 and TRBJ1-2; TRBD1 is a possible D gene (6 bases). The source was CD4+ T cells sorted from PBMCs, collected less than 13 days after vaccination. The sequence was collected from a man between 50 and 59 years old who received an inactivated influenza vaccine. CDR3 in DNA: TGTGCCAGCAGCGTAGGTATTGGTACAGGGACCAACTATGGCTACACCTTC. This encodes CASSVGIGTGTNYGYTF. The full variable domain, with the rest looked up from reference TRBV9 and TRBJ1-2, is DSGVTQTPKHLITATGQRVTLRCSPRSGDLSVYWYQQSLDQGLQFLIQYYNGEERAKGNILERFSAQQFPDLHSELNLSSLELGDSALYFCASSVGIGTGTNYGYTFGSGTRLTVV.